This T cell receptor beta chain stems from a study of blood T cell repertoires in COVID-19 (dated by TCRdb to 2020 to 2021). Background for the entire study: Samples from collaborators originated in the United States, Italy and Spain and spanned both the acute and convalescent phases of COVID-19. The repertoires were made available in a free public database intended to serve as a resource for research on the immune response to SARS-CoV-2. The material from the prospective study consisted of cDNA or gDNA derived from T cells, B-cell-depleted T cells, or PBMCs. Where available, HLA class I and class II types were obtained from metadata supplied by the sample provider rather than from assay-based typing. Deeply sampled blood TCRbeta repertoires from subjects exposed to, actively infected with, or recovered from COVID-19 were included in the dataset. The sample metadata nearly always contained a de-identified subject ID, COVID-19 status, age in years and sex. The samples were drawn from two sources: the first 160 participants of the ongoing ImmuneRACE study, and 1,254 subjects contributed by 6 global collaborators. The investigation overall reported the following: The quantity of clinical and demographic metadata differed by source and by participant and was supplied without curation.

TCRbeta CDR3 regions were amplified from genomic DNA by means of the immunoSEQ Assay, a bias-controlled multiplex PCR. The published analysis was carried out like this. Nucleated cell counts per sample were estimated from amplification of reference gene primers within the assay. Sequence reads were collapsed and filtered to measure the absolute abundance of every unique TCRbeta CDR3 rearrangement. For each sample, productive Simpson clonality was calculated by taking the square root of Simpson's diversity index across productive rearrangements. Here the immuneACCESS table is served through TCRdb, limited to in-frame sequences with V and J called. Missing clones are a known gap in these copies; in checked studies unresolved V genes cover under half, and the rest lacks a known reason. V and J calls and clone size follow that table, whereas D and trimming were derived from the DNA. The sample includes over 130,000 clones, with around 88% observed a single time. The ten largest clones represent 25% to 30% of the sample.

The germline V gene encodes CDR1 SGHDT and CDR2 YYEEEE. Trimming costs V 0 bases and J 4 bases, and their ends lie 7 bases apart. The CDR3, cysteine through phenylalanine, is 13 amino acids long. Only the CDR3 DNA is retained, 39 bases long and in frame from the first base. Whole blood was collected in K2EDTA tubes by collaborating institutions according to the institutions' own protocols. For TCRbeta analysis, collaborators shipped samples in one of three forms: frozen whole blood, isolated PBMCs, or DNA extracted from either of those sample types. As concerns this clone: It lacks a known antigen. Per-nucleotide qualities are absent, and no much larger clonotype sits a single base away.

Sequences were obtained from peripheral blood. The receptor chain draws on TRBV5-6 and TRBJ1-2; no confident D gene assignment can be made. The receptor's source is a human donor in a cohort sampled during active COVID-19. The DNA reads TGTGCCAGCAGCTTGGTAAGCCCCTATGGCTACACCTTC. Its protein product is CASSLVSPYGYTF.